The 5 T cell receptor beta chains below come from one sample, sequenced in a study of graft-versus-host responses after intestinal transplantation. Some clones are missing from TCRdb's copy, which holds only in-frame ones; the method was immunoSEQ multiplex PCR. The table has about 90,000 clones, roughly 93% seen once. Their cognate antigens are unknown. The sample here was unstimulated CD8+ T cells sorted from spleen or lymph node cells, taken before transplant. These receptors were taken from a human donor who was the organ donor for an intestinal transplant.

This chain joins TRBV19 and TRBJ2-1; TRBD2 matches at 12 bases. CDR3 length: 15 amino acids. Germline CDR1 reads LNHDA; CDR2 reads SQIVND (reference sequence). With V trimmed by 1 base and J by 6 bases, 1 base remained unmatched. For the CDR3, the DNA is TGTGCCAGTAGTATAGGACTAGCGGGGGCCAATGAGCAGTTCTTC. It specifies CASSIGLAGANEQFF.

The DNA for the CDR3 is TGTGCCAGCAGTTCTAGATACGAGCAGTACTTC. Protein: CASSSRYEQYF. The chain is built from TRBV27 and TRBJ2-7; D not certain. V lost 4 bases and J lost 4, with 5 bases in between. The CDR3 has 11 residues. CDR1 and CDR2 from the germline V gene are MNHEY and SMNVEV (reference sequence).

Notes on this clone: This sample includes further DNA sequences coding for the same CDR3. The chain combines TRBV5-6 with TRBJ2-7; a weak D match, TRBD2 (6 bases). Germline values: CDR1 SGHDT, CDR2 YYEEEE. V was pared by 4 bases and J by 1 base, with 6 bases between. The CDR3 is 12 residues long. This CDR3 is CASSGGSYEQYF. DNA for the CDR3: TGTGCCAGCAGCGGGGGGTCCTACGAGCAGTACTTC.

This clone appeared a few times. This chain uses TRBV20-1 with TRBJ2-7; D may be TRBD1 (7 bases). CDR3 size: 11 residues. The V gene's germline CDR1 is DFQATT and CDR2 SNEGSKA (reference sequence). Trimming removed 7 bases at V and 3 bases at J, with 10 bases between. The CDR3 bases are TGCAGTGGGAGGGGGCACTACGAGCAGTACTTC. Translating gives CSGRGHYEQYF.

This clone was picked up one time. The V gene is TRBV7-9, the J gene TRBJ2-2; 11 nucleotides match TRBD1. Germline CDR1 SEHNR, CDR2 FQNEAQ (reference sequence). V was pared by 6 bases and J by 6 bases, with 9 bases of the junction left unmatched. CDR3 size: 16 residues. The CDR3 reads CASSSWTGGYAGELFF. The CDR3 DNA reads TGTGCCAGCAGTTCTTGGACAGGGGGCTACGCCGGGGAGCTGTTTTTT.